The 14 T cell receptor beta chains presented below share a single source sample, sequenced in a study of T cells expressing NK-cell markers. TCRdb reprocessed the 5' RACE reads and reports one entry per CDR3 protein, with no DNA. The table lists fewer than 400,000 distinct CDR3 sequences, with about 11% in the top ten. Input material: blood T cells: a sorted CD56 or NKG2C T cell subset, CD4+ or CD8+ T cells, or bulk PBMC T cells (not recorded which). Receptors were obtained from a woman in her forties or fifties in good health.

J is TRBJ2-3 and V is TRBV27; there is no DNA to check the TCRdb D call of TRBD2. This CDR3 region has 13 residues. The germline gives CDR1 MNHEY, CDR2 SMNVEV (reference sequence). The CDR3 spells CASSLGSLGLQYF.

This chain connects TRBV6-1 to TRBJ2-1; TCRdb reports TRBD1, a call that lacks DNA to check it against. In germline, CDR1 is MNHNS, CDR2 SASEGT. The CDR3 runs 14 residues. The CDR3 spells CASLGTGVLNEQFF.

The chain joins TRBV20-1 to TRBJ2-3; the TCRdb call, TRBD1, lacks DNA for checking. Germline CDR1 and CDR2: DFQATT and SNEGSKA (reference sequence). The CDR3 extends over 17 amino acids. CDR3 residues: CSARDLGGGGGTDTQYF.

The chain joins TRBV24-1 to TRBJ2-3; TCRdb returns TRBD2, unconfirmable since there is no DNA. Per germline, CDR1 KGHDR and CDR2 SFDVKD. The CDR3 is made up of 17 amino acids. The CDR3 protein is CATSDGGLAGATDTQYF.

The rearrangement joins TRBV7-8 to TRBJ2-1; the TCRdb call, TRBD1, lacks DNA for checking. The CDR3 covers 12 residues. CDR1 SGHVS and CDR2 FQNEAQ come from the germline V gene. This CDR3 reads CASMPRADLQFF.

The chain couples TRBV10-2 to TRBJ2-3; TCRdb reports TRBD2, a call that lacks DNA to check it against. Germline V lookup: CDR1 WSHSY, CDR2 SAAADI. The CDR3 is 15 residues long. The CDR3: CASSVASSSTDTQYF.

The chain employs TRBV20-1 and TRBJ2-1; as DNA is missing, the TRBD2 call by TCRdb cannot be tested. In germline, CDR1 is DFQATT, CDR2 SNEGSKA (reference sequence). The CDR3 consists of 15 residues. The CDR3 protein is CSATGTSGLTNEQFF.

The chain couples TRBV9 to TRBJ1-1; TCRdb's assignment of TRBD1 cannot be checked, as there is no DNA. The length of the CDR3 is 14 residues. Germline V gives CDR1 SGDLS, CDR2 YYNGEE. CDR3 residues: CASSGAGAYTEAFF.

The chain couples TRBV29-1 to TRBJ2-7; TCRdb outputs TRBD2, but without DNA this stays unchecked. Germline CDR1 reads SQVTM; CDR2 reads ANQGSEA. The CDR3 extends over 11 amino acids. CDR3 amino acids: CSGRKGYEQYF.

The J gene is TRBJ2-5, the V gene TRBV10-3; the TCRdb call, TRBD2, lacks DNA for checking. Germline V lookup: CDR1 ENHRY, CDR2 SYGVKD. The CDR3 is 16 residues long. This CDR3 is CAISEGLADTLETQYF.

The chain is built from TRBV4-1 and TRBJ1-4; the D gene TCRdb calls, TRBD1, cannot be checked with no DNA. Germline CDR1 is MGHRA and CDR2 is YSYEKL. The CDR3 has 15 amino acids. Here the CDR3 reads CASSQLQGRSEKLFF.

The chain carries TRBV7-9 and TRBJ2-5. CDR3 length equals 14 residues. Per germline, CDR1 SEHNR and CDR2 FQNEAQ (reference sequence). The CDR3 protein is CASSLFWGGETQYF.

The rearrangement links TRBV20-1 to TRBJ2-1; TCRdb selects TRBD2, and the lack of DNA leaves this call unchecked. The CDR3 is made up of 12 amino acids. The V gene's germline CDR1 is DFQATT and CDR2 SNEGSKA (reference sequence). The CDR3 sequence is CSARPGTSGQFF.

The chain recombines TRBV10-1 with TRBJ2-3. Germline CDR1 WNHNN, CDR2 SYGVQD (reference sequence). The CDR3 loop spans 14 amino acids. CDR3 sequence reads: CASSENWSTDTQYF.